This T cell receptor beta chain appears in the sequencing data of a study of shared clonotypes between healthy human individuals. Background on the study: Two female and three male donors aged 18 to 49 were enrolled.

This table comes from immunoSEQ multiplex PCR, and its TCRdb copy is limited to in-frame clones, with some not included. The profile shows over a million clones, about 80% of them singletons. Concerning this clone: Its target is unknown.

Study-level points and caveats: The donor pool, a small one, limited the genetic and exposure-history diversity represented.

Trimming pared 1 base from V and 1 base from J, leaving 7 bases between. The CDR3 loop spans 14 amino acids. Germline V gives CDR1 SGHTA, CDR2 FQGNSA. The chain carries TRBV7-2 and TRBJ1-1; D is unresolved. Sequencing input: memory CD4+ T cells from PBMCs. Noted subset: CD45RA-negative fraction. This sequence was found in a man aged 18 to 30 in good health. Some clones in this sample may be carry-over from other donors' samples. The CDR3 reads CASSLVGPNTEAFF. CDR3 DNA: TGTGCCAGCAGCTTAGTCGGGCCGAACACTGAAGCTTTCTTT.